Below are 25 T cell receptor beta chains sequenced from a single sample in a study of blood T cell repertoires in COVID-19. Profiling relied on immunoSEQ multiplex PCR, and the TCRdb table lists in-frame clones only, not all of them. Found here are around 230,000 clones, roughly 83% of them singletons; the top ten hold around 27%. Sequencing used peripheral blood. Every receptor here comes from a man between 40 and 49 years old with acute or convalescent COVID-19.

The chain carries TRBV13 and TRBJ2-7; TRBD1 matches at 9 bases. CDR1 PRHDT and CDR2 FYEKMQ come from the germline V gene (reference sequence). The CDR3 spans 14 residues. V trimming: 5 bases; J trimming: 11 bases; junction bases outside the gene matches: 13. This CDR3 reads CASSQGQGHEREYF. CDR3 DNA: TGTGCCAGCAGCCAGGGACAGGGTCACGAGAGAGAGTACTTC.

The chain joins TRBV10-3 to TRBJ2-3; the match to TRBD2 covers 9 bases. This CDR3 is built from 13 residues. Unmatched junction bases numbered 2, after V lost 7 bases and J lost 3 bases. CDR1 ENHRY and CDR2 SYGVKD come from the germline V gene. The CDR3 reads CAITSGVTDTQYF. CDR3 DNA sequence: TGTGCCATCACTAGCGGGGTAACAGATACGCAGTATTTT.

This clone was counted a single time. The V call is TRBV30, the J call TRBJ2-7; TRBD1 is a possible D gene (6 bases). The CDR3 runs to 22 residues. CDR1 is GTSNPN and CDR2 is SVGIG in the germline V gene (reference sequence). Deletions cut 0 bases from V and 3 bases from J, with 36 bases between. The chain's CDR3 is CAWSVQTILRDRPTQRIYEQYF. CDR3 in DNA: TGTGCCTGGAGTGTCCAGACGATACTCCGCGACAGGCCCACCCAACGTATCTACGAGCAGTACTTC.

This chain connects TRBV11-3 to TRBJ2-1, with 8 bases identical to TRBD2. Germline V gene sequence: CDR1 SGHNT, CDR2 YENEEA. With 4 bases clipped from V and 2 bases from J, the junction kept 13 bases outside the gene matches. The CDR3 loop spans 18 amino acids. CDR3 nucleotide sequence: TGTGCCAGCAGCTCGAGCGGGGGCGGGAGGTCCGCCTACAATGAGCAGTTCTTC. This codes for CASSSSGGGRSAYNEQFF.

This chain joins TRBV7-2 and TRBJ2-7; D may be TRBD2 (6 bases). CDR3 size: 13 residues. Trimming took 5 bases from V and 2 from J, leaving 10 bases between them. Germline V gives CDR1 SGHTA, CDR2 FQGNSA. The CDR3: CASSMGLPYEQYF. The CDR3 DNA reads as TGTGCCAGCAGCATGGGACTTCCCTACGAGCAGTACTTC.

The V call is TRBV6-2 or TRBV6-3, the J call TRBJ2-3; 7 positions agree with TRBD2. The trim removed 4 bases at V and 5 bases at J, leaving 6 bases unmatched. From germline, CDR1 is MNHEY and CDR2 SVGEGT. The CDR3 is 14 residues long. The CDR3 loop reads CASSSAGAVDTQYF. CDR3 DNA: TGTGCCAGCAGTTCTGCGGGAGCTGTAGATACGCAGTATTTT.

This clone was found once. V usage is TRBV5-6 and J usage is TRBJ2-5; 7 bases line up with TRBD2. Trimming removed 1 base from V and 1 base from J; junction bases left unmatched: 10. The CDR3 sequence is 17 residues long. The V gene's germline CDR1 is SGHDT and CDR2 YYEEEE. The DNA of the CDR3 is TGTGCCAGCAGCTTGTTTGAAACTAGCGTGATCCAAGAGACCCAGTACTTC. Protein: CASSLFETSVIQETQYF.

The chain carries TRBV6-6 and TRBJ2-2; possibly TRBD2 for D (6 bases). V dropped 8 bases and J dropped 1 base, with 11 bases sitting between them. This CDR3 spans 14 amino acids. Germline CDR1 reads MNHNY; CDR2 reads SVGAGI (reference sequence). CDR3 amino acids: CASGPTRNTGELFF. The CDR3 bases are TGTGCCAGCGGGCCGACTAGGAACACCGGGGAGCTGTTTTTT.

The rearrangement joins TRBV12-3 or TRBV12-4 to TRBJ2-7, with TRBD2 as a possible D gene (5 bases). CDR3 size: 12 residues. Trimming stripped 8 bases from V and 6 bases from J, with 14 bases between. The CDR3 is CASGEPRGEQYF. The CDR3 DNA is TGTGCCAGCGGGGAACCTCGGGGCGAGCAGTACTTC.

The chain recombines TRBV7-2 with TRBJ1-2, with TRBD1 matching 8 bases. Germline values: CDR1 SGHTA, CDR2 FQGNSA. The CDR3 consists of 15 residues. Trimming took 5 bases from V and 5 from J; bases not matched to a gene: 10. CDR3 in amino acids: CASSIRTGYQYGYTF. CDR3 nucleotides: TGTGCCAGCAGCATCCGGACAGGGTATCAATATGGCTACACCTTC. Full variable domain (missing parts from reference TRBV7-2 and TRBJ1-2): GAGVSQSPSNKVTEKGKDVELRCDPISGHTALYWYRQSLGQGLEFLIYFQGNSAPDKSGLPSDRFSAERTGGSVSTLTIQRTQQEDSAVYLCASSIRTGYQYGYTFGSGTRLTVV.

The rearrangement uses TRBV29-1 and TRBJ1-4; 9 positions agree with TRBD1. V trimming: 4 bases; J trimming: 5 bases; junction bases outside the gene matches: 2. Germline V gene lookup returns CDR1 SQVTM and CDR2 ANQGSEA. The CDR3 length is 13 residues. CDR3 sequence reads: CSVAGTGNEKLFF. DNA of the CDR3: TGCAGCGTTGCGGGGACAGGGAATGAAAAACTGTTTTTT.

J is TRBJ1-1 and V is TRBV29-1; the match to TRBD1 covers 8 bases. CDR1 is SQVTM and CDR2 is ANQGSEA in the germline V gene. The CDR3 contains 13 residues. After removal of 7 bases from V and 4 bases from J, the junction contained 8 bases not matched to a gene. For the CDR3, the DNA is TGCAGCGCCAGAGGACAGGGTTTCACTGAAGCTTTCTTT. It codes for CSARGQGFTEAFF.

This clone was counted between two and nine times. The rearrangement links TRBV12-1 to TRBJ2-3; the D segment call TRBD2 is taken from the table without a DNA check. TRBV12-1 is recorded as a pseudogene. This CDR3 comprises 16 residues. The CDR3 nucleotides read TGTGCCAGCAGCATAAACCGGGTACCCCTGACAGATACGCAGTATTTT. This gives the protein CASSINRVPLTDTQYF.

CDR3 sequence: CASSHGLLAAYNEQFF. For the CDR3, the DNA is TGTGCCAGCAGCCACGGTCTACTAGCGGCTTACAATGAGCAGTTCTTC. The chain employs TRBV3-1 (or the pseudogene TRBV3-2) and TRBJ2-1; 8 positions match TRBD2. After removal of 3 bases from V and 4 bases from J, the junction contained 8 bases not matched to a gene. The CDR3 sequence is 16 residues long. The germline gives CDR1 LGHDT, CDR2 YNNKEL (reference sequence).

The chain combines TRBV5-1 with TRBJ2-7, with D maybe TRBD1 (6 bases). The CDR3 length is 15 residues. Per the germline V gene, CDR1 is SGHRS and CDR2 is YFSETQ. V lost 5 bases, J lost 4 bases, and 19 bases lay in between. CDR3 sequence reads: CASRGTPGFEYEQYF. The CDR3 region has the DNA TGCGCCAGCAGGGGGACACCGGGGTTTGAGTACGAGCAGTACTTC.

The chain combines TRBV19 with TRBJ2-1; no definite D call. CDR1 and CDR2 (germline): LNHDA, SQIVND (reference sequence). The CDR3 consists of 12 residues. V was shortened by 3 bases and J by 8 bases, with 8 bases between the two germline ends. DNA for the CDR3: TGTGCCAGTAGTATCCTTGGCCATGAGCAGTTCTTC. Its translation: CASSILGHEQFF.

The chain couples TRBV5-4 to TRBJ1-2, with D possibly matching TRBD1 (5 bases). V gave up 3 bases and J gave up 5 bases, with 8 bases separating them. The CDR3 totals 12 residues. Germline V CDR1 and CDR2: SGHNT, YYREEE (reference sequence). CDR3 in DNA: TGTGCCAGCAGCTATCGACAGTATGGCTACACCTTC. Translated: CASSYRQYGYTF.

The chain links TRBV11-2 to TRBJ1-1; D is undetermined. V was pared by 1 base and J by 8 bases, with 5 bases between. Germline V gene sequence: CDR1 SGHAT, CDR2 FQNNGV. This CDR3 comprises 11 residues. CDR3 region: CASSLVTEAFF. CDR3 nucleotide sequence: TGTGCCAGCAGCTTAGTTACAGAAGCTTTCTTT.

The CDR3 loop is CASSVGQGQWAEAFF. DNA of the CDR3: TGTGCCAGCAGCGTGGGACAGGGGCAGTGGGCTGAAGCTTTCTTT. The V and J genes are TRBV5-4 and TRBJ1-1; 10 nucleotides agree with TRBD1. V was clipped by 4 bases and J by 6 bases; unmatched bases: 9. The CDR3 has 15 residues. Looked up from germline, CDR1 is SGHNT and CDR2 is YYREEE (reference sequence).

The rearrangement uses TRBV2 and TRBJ2-1; 9 nucleotides agree with TRBD2. Germline loops: CDR1 SNHLY, CDR2 FYNNEI. There are 14 residues in the CDR3. The J segment lost 8 bases and the V segment lost 11 bases, leaving 13 bases of the junction unmatched. CDR3 loop: CAGSLAGVRDEQFF. CDR3 nucleotides: TGTGCCGGATCCTTAGCGGGAGTGAGGGATGAGCAGTTCTTC.

This chain uses TRBV25-1 with TRBJ2-7, with 7 positions matching TRBD2. The CDR3 extends over 14 amino acids. Germline values: CDR1 MGHDK, CDR2 SYGVNS. Unmatched junction bases numbered 5, after V lost 1 base and J lost 5 bases. CDR3 amino acids: CASSEWGGVHEQYF. CDR3 nucleotide sequence: TGTGCCAGCAGTGAATGGGGGGGGGTGCACGAGCAGTACTTC.

The chain links TRBV2 to TRBJ1-5; D is ambiguous. CDR3 length: 14 residues. Germline V CDR1 and CDR2: SNHLY, FYNNEI. Trimming took off 2 bases at V and 4 bases at J, with 9 bases between the two ends. The CDR3 reads CASSELSRNQPQHF. The CDR3 DNA is TGTGCCAGCAGTGAACTGTCCCGTAATCAGCCCCAGCATTTT.

The CDR3 is CASSVPIGLAEETQYF. The CDR3 DNA reads as TGTGCCAGCAGCGTACCGATTGGACTAGCCGAAGAGACCCAGTACTTC. The chain uses TRBV3-1 (or the pseudogene TRBV3-2) and TRBJ2-5, with TRBD2 matching over 8 bases. The CDR3 consists of 16 residues. J was trimmed by 3 bases and V by 5 bases; bases with no gene match: 11. CDR1 is LGHDT, CDR2 YNNKEL, per germline (reference sequence).

This chain connects TRBV5-4 to TRBJ2-3; TRBD2 agrees at 11 bases. J lost 0 bases, V lost 0 bases, and 3 bases had no gene match. The germline gives CDR1 SGHNT, CDR2 YYREEE (reference sequence). CDR3 length: 17 amino acids. The CDR3 loop is CASSLGLAGTSTDTQYF. The CDR3 DNA is TGTGCCAGCAGCTTGGGACTAGCGGGAACTAGCACAGATACGCAGTATTTT. Full variable domain (remainder filled in from reference TRBV5-4 and TRBJ2-3): ETGVTQSPTHLIKTRGQQVTLRCSSQSGHNTVSWYQQALGQGPQFIFQYYREEENGRGNFPPRFSGLQFPNYSSELNVNALELDDSALYLCASSLGLAGTSTDTQYFGPGTRLTVL.

V usage is TRBV11-3 and J usage is TRBJ2-1; 7 nucleotides line up with TRBD2. The CDR3 is made up of 15 amino acids. From germline, CDR1 is SGHNT and CDR2 YENEEA. V trimming: 4 bases; J trimming: 3 bases; junction bases outside the gene matches: 6. CDR3 amino acids: CASSSHGTIYNEQFF. The CDR3 DNA reads TGTGCCAGCAGCTCCCATGGGACTATCTACAATGAGCAGTTCTTC.